This T cell receptor (beta chain) was observed in a study of blood T cells in healthy people across ages. Alongside a J-beta primer mix, a sample-barcoded 5' primer served in a second PCR lasting 7 to 11 cycles. One entry per CDR3 protein, called by TCRdb with MiXCR from the 5' RACE reads. In the table there are roughly 1,100,000 distinct CDR3 sequences, around 25% of which are singletons. Study-level points and caveats: Both naive CD4+ cell counts and diversity were greater in long-lived donors than in aged donors.

CDR1 and CDR2 (germline): MDHEN, SYDVKM. This CDR3 region has 19 residues. About this clonotype: Antigen specificity is unknown.

This same sample was also part of a study on T cells of mothers and their children. Turning to that study: Second-PCR amplification with M1S added sample barcodes and 2-4 random nucleotides. Several million TCR beta reads per child versus over 8 million per mother.

This TCR came from a girl aged 2-9 years in good health. The rearrangement links TRBV28 to TRBJ2-5; 9 bases fit TRBD2. The J call is uncertain, as TRBJ2-7 better fits the DNA end. The sample was blood. This CDR3 is CASSFGILQSTSGKYEQYF. DNA of the CDR3: TGTGCCAGCAGTTTCGGTATTCTACAATCGACTAGCGGAAAATACGAGCAGTACTTC.